Reported below is one T cell receptor beta chain. This record comes from a study of blood T cell repertoires in COVID-19. Study-level background: Sites in the United States, Italy and Spain provided acute and convalescent COVID-19 samples.

As originally analysed: Amplification from reference gene primers served as the basis for estimated nucleated cell counts. The assay was immunoSEQ multiplex PCR, and TCRdb's table has in-frame clones only and misses some. From that table come the V and J calls and clone size; the DNA was used to work out D and trimming. The sample has approximately 320,000 clones; roughly 86% are singletons. V lost 8 bases, J lost 10 bases, and 15 bases stayed unmatched. This CDR3 has 15 residues. Germline V gives CDR1 LNHDA, CDR2 SQIVND (reference sequence). Material for sequencing was peripheral blood. V gene TRBV19 combines with J gene TRBJ2-1; 9 nucleotides match TRBD1. This clonotype was obtained from a woman between 25 and 40 years old with COVID-19, enrolled during active disease. The CDR3 is CASSQPWTGEEEQFF. DNA of the CDR3: TGTGCCAGTTCCCAGCCATGGACAGGGGAAGAGGAGCAGTTCTTC.